The clone carrying this T cell receptor (beta chain) turned up a few times. The antigen is not known. The protocol attached unique molecular identifiers to individual cDNA molecules. MiXCR was run by TCRdb on the 5' RACE reads, yielding one entry per CDR3 protein. Of some 89,000 distinct CDR3 sequences in the sample, approximately 10% were seen once. The data were taken from a study of early T cells in non-severe SARS-CoV-2 infection. Overall study context: The authors sequenced bulk RNA from unsorted whole blood, leaving chains unpaired. Findings of the study overall: There was a bias toward anti-spike CD8 responses in VDJdb matching, which missed private and CD4 specificities.

The ends lost 0 bases at V and 2 bases at J; junction bases unmatched: 13. The CDR3 contains 18 residues. Germline V gene sequence: CDR1 DFQATT, CDR2 SNEGSKA (reference sequence). Here the sequenced sample was whole blood, taken at baseline. The V gene is TRBV20-1, the J gene TRBJ2-5, with TRBD2 identical over 9 bases. The source is an adult who was a healthcare worker with PCR-confirmed SARS-CoV-2 infection or an uninfected control (not recorded which). The CDR3 region has the DNA TGCAGTGCTAGAGATGGCGGGAGGGCCTTAGGCTTGCAAGAGACCCAGTACTTC. Its protein is CSARDGGRALGLQETQYF.